The T cell receptor (beta chain) under discussion was sequenced for a study of blood T cell repertoires in COVID-19 (dated by TCRdb to 2020 to 2022). About the study as a whole: The collaborator samples originated in the United States, Italy and Spain and spanned the acute and convalescent phases of COVID-19. The material from the prospective study consisted of cDNA or gDNA derived from T cells, B-cell-depleted T cells, or PBMCs. Subjects who had been exposed to COVID-19, were actively infected with it, or had recovered from it provided the deeply sampled blood TCRbeta repertoires that made up the dataset. The repertoires were released in a freely available public database meant as a resource for research on the immune response to SARS-CoV-2. Samples came from the ongoing ImmuneRACE study (first 160 participants) plus 1,254 subjects from 6 global collaborators. A de-identified subject ID, COVID-19 status, age in years and sex were almost always included in the sample metadata. HLA class I and class II types, where available, came from metadata supplied by the sample provider rather than from assay-based typing.

The collaborating institutions used their own protocols to collect whole blood in K2EDTA tubes. For TCRbeta analysis, collaborator samples were shipped as frozen whole blood, as isolated PBMCs, or as DNA extracted from either sample type. TCRbeta CDR3 regions were amplified from genomic DNA using the immunoSEQ Assay, a bias-controlled multiplex PCR. On the authors' methods: Within the assay, amplification of reference gene primers was used to estimate how many nucleated cells each sample contained. To quantify the absolute abundance of each unique TCRbeta CDR3 rearrangement, sequence reads were collapsed and filtered. Productive Simpson clonality was computed per sample as the square root of Simpson's diversity index over productive rearrangements. As stored in TCRdb, this immuneACCESS dataset retains in-frame rearrangements with V and J assigned. A fraction of the clones does not appear; measured against another copy, unresolved V genes explain less than half of the discrepancy, and the remainder lacks a known reason. V, J and clone size are taken as reported in that table, and D and trimming were inferred from the DNA itself. Here the sample has about 42,000 clones; about 88% occur a single time. Around 2.3% of the sample is held by the ten biggest clonotypes.

What the research found in general, with its limitations: The amount of clinical and demographic metadata varied by source and participant and was provided uncurated.

As regards this clone: It has no known antigen specificity. The input lacks base qualities; no much larger clone sits a single base away.

Taken from the germline V gene, the CDR1 and CDR2 loops are SGHDN and FVKESK. The V and J ends are trimmed by 0 bases and 2 bases, leaving 16 bases between them. CDR3 length: 17 amino acids, cysteine to phenylalanine. Only the CDR3 portion is preserved as DNA: 51 bases, with reading frame beginning at the first base. The TCR sequence derives from a human donor in a cohort sampled during active COVID-19. The sequence joins TRBV14 to TRBJ1-1, and possibly TRBD1, on 5 matching bases. The sequencing input was peripheral blood. The sequenced DNA is TGTGCCAGCAGCCAAGATCTATTTTCGGGGGTTAACACTGAAGCTTTCTTT. Its translation reads: CASSQDLFSGVNTEAFF.